The source of this T cell receptor beta chain is a study of OX40 agonist ivuxolimab in advanced cancers. About the research overall: Clinicians treated patients with ivuxolimab, an agonistic anti-OX40 (CD134) antibody. Past anti-PD-1, anti-PD-L1 or anti-CTLA-4 therapy was accepted, and 30% to 50% had received some. Partial responses occurred in three patients (one hepatocellular carcinoma, two cutaneous melanoma).

CDR1 and CDR2 from the germline V gene are MNHEY and SMNVEV (reference sequence). The CDR3 has 13 residues. With 6 bases removed from V and 5 bases from J, the gap between germline ends came to 13 bases. Sequencing was performed with immunoSEQ multiplex PCR; in TCRdb, only in-frame clones are kept and a portion is missing. The sample has about 22,000 clones, approximately 90% seen once; the top ten hold approximately 25%. With baseline, cycle 4 day 1, and cycle 7 day 1 as timepoints, blood was sampled. The gene calls are TRBV27 and TRBJ1-1; D ambiguous. Material: CD4+ or CD8+ T cells sorted from blood, obtained in a trial of the OX40 agonist ivuxolimab. This TCR was sampled from an adult with an advanced solid tumor such as melanoma, head and neck, liver or kidney cancer. The CDR3 DNA sequence: TGTGCCAGCAGCCCGTCGCGGGGAACTGAAGCTTTCTTT. This translates into CASSPSRGTEAFF.